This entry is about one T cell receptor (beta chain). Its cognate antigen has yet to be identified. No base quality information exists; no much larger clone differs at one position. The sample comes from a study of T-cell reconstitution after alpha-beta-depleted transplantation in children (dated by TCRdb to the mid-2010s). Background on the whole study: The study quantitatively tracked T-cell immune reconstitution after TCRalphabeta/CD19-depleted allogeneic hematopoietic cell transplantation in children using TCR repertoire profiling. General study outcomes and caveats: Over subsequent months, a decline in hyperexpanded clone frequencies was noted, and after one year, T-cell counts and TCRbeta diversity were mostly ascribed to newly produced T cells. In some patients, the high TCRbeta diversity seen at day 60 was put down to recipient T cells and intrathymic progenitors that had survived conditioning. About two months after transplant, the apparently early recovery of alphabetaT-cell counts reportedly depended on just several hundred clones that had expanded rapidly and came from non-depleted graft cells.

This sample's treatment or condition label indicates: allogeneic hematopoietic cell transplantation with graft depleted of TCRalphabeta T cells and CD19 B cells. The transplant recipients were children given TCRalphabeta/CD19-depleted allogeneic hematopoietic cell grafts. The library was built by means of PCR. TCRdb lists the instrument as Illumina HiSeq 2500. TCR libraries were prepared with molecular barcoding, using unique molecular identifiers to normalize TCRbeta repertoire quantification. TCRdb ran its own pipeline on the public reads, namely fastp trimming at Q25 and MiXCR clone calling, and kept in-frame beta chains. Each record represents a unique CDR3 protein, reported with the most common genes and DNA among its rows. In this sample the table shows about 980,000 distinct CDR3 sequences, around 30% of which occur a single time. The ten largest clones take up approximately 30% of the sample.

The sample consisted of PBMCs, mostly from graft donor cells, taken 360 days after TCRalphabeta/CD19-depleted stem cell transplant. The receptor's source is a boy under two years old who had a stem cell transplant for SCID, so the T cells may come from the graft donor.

The DNA sequence follows: TGTGCCAGCAGCGTTGAGAGCGGCTTTGGAAACACCATATATTTT. This yields the protein CASSVESGFGNTIYF. This receptor chain uses TRBV9 and TRBJ1-3; the D gene is not confidently resolved. Cut back by 2 bases and 3 bases, the V and J ends lie 12 bases apart. The CDR3, from cysteine to phenylalanine, totals 15 residues. Of all the DNA, just the CDR3 is kept, 45 bases in frame from base 1. CDR1 and CDR2, looked up from the germline V gene, are SGDLS and YYNGEE.